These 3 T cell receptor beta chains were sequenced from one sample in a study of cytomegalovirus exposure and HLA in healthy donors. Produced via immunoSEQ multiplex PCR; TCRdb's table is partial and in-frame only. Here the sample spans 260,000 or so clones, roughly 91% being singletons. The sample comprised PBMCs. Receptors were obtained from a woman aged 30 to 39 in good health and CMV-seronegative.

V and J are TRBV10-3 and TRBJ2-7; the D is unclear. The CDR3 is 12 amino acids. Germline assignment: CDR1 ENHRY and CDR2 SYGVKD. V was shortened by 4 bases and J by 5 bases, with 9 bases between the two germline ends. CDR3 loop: CAISVLANEQYF. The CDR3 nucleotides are TGTGCCATCAGTGTTCTCGCAAACGAGCAGTACTTC.

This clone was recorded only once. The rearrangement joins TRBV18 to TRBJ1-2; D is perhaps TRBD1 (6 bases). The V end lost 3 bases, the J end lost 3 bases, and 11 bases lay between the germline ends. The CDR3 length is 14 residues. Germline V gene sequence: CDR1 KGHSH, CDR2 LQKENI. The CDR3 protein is CASSPRGGDYGYTF. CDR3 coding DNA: TGTGCCAGCTCACCTCGAGGGGGGGACTATGGCTACACCTTC.

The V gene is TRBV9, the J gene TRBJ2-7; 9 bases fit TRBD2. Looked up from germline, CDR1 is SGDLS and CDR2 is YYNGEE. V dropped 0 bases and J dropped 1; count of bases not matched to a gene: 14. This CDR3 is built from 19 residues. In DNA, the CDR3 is TGTGCCAGCAGCGTAGATCCCGGGGCTAGCGGGATCCGATCCTACGAGCAGTACTTC. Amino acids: CASSVDPGASGIRSYEQYF.